This is a list of T cell receptor beta chains from one sample in a study of Tregs in tolerant kidney transplant recipients. Antigens of these TCRs are unknown. The protocol was immunoSEQ multiplex PCR, while the TCRdb copy is restricted to in-frame clones and leaves out a portion. The sample lists 15,000 to 19,000 clones; more than 50% were seen once. Here the sequenced sample was CD4+ T cells from blood cultured with allogeneic cells, taken before the transplant. The receptor set was obtained from a human patient who received a combined kidney and bone marrow transplant. The conserved cysteine and the conserved F or W are not part of the CDR3 here. D genes are given only for firm matches.

-	TRBV7-3	TRBJ2-2	ASSLVRSGVRGLTGELF
TRBD1	TRBV7-2	TRBJ1-5	ASSLARGQGAQGNQPQH
TRBD1	TRBV18	TRBJ1-4	ASSPTASGTGDEKLF
-	TRBV4-1	TRBJ2-4	ASSPTSWLAKNIQY
TRBD2	TRBV5-5	TRBJ2-7	ASSGLAGGTYEQY
-	TRBV11-2	TRBJ2-7	ASSLERTYEQY
TRBD2	TRBV6-1	TRBJ2-2	ASSRSGGVGELF
-	TRBV18	TRBJ2-1	ASSPPGSAGSLGF
-	TRBV7-2	TRBJ2-3	ASSLVGTDTQY
TRBD2	TRBV7-2	TRBJ2-7	ASSPTSGMHEQY
-	TRBV9	TRBJ2-2	ASSPKGQNTGELF
-	TRBV4-3	TRBJ1-1	ASSPRVTGVNTEAF
-	TRBV5-6	TRBJ2-7	ASSTADLWAYEQY
TRBD1	TRBV4-1	TRBJ1-2	ASSPTGDYGYT
-	TRBV7-2	TRBJ1-6	ASSFRLGAGFNSPLH
-	TRBV7-9	TRBJ1-1	ASSLDLGLADTEAF
-	TRBV5-1	TRBJ2-5	ASSLFERIGQETQY